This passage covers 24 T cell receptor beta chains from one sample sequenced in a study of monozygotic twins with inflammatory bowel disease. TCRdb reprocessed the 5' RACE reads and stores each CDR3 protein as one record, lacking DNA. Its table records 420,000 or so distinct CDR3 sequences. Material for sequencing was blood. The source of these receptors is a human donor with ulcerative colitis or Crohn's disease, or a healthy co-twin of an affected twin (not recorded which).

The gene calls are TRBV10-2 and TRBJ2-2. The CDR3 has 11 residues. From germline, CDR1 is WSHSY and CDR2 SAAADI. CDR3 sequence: CASNSYGELFF.

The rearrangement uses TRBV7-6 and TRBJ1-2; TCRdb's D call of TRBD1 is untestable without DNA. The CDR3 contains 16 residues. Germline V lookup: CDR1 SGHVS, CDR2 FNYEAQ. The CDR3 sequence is CASSPRGHPASYGYTF. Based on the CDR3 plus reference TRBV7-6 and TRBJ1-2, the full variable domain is GAGVSQSPRYKVTKRGQDVALRCDPISGHVSLYWYRQALGQGPEFLTYFNYEAQQDKSGLPNDRFSAERPEGSISTLTIQRTEQRDSAMYRCASSPRGHPASYGYTFGSGTRLTVV.

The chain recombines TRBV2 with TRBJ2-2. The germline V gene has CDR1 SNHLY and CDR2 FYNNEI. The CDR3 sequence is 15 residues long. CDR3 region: CASSEMGVEIGELFF. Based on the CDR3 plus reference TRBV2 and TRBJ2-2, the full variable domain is EPEVTQTPSHQVTQMGQEVILRCVPISNHLYFYWYRQILGQKVEFLVSFYNNEISEKSEIFDDQFSVERPDGSNFTLKIRSTKLEDSAMYFCASSEMGVEIGELFFGEGSRLTVL.

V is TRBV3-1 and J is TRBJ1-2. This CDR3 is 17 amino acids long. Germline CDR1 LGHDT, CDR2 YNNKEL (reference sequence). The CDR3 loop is CASSQNPLRTADDGYTF.

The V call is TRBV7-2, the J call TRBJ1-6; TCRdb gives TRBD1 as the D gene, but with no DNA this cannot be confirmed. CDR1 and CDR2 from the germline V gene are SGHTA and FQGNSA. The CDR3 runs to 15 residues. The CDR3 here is CASSSGTAANSPLHF. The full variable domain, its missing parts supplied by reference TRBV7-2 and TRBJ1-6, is GAGVSQSPSNKVTEKGKDVELRCDPISGHTALYWYRQSLGQGLEFLIYFQGNSAPDKSGLPSDRFSAERTGGSVSTLTIQRTQQEDSAVYLCASSSGTAANSPLHFGNGTRLTVT.

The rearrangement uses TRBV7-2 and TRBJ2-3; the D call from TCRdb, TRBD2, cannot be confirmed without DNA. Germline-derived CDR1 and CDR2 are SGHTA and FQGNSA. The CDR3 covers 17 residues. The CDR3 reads CASSLGIGGLALDTQYF.

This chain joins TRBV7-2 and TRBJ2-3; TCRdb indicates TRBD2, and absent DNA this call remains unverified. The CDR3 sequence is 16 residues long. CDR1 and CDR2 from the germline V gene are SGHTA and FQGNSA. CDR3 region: CASSSASGRATDTQYF.

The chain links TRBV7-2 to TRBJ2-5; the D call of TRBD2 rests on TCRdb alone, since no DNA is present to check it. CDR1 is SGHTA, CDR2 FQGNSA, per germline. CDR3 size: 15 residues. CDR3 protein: CASSLDNSGGETQYF.

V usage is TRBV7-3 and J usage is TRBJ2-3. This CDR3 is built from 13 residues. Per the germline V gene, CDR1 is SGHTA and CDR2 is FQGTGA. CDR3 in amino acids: CASSFLATDTQYF.

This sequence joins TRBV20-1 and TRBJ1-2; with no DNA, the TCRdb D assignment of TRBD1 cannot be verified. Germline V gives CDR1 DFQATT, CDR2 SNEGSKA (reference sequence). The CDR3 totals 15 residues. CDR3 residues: CSARPPGVFDYGYTF.

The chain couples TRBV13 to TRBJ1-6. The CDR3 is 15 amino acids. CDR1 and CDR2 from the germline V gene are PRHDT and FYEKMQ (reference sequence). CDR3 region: CASSLRATYNSPLHF.

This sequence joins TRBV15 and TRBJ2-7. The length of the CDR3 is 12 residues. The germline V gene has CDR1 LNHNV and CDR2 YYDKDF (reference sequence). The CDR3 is CATSAEGYEQYF.

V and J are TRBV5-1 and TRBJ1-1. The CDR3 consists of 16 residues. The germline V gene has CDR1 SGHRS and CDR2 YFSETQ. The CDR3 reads CASSPNRASPNTEAFF. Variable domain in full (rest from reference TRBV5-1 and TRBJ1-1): KAGVTQTPRYLIKTRGQQVTLSCSPISGHRSVSWYQQTPGQGLQFLFEYFSETQRNKGNFPGRFSGRQFSNSRSEMNVSTLELGDSALYLCASSPNRASPNTEAFFGQGTRLTVV.

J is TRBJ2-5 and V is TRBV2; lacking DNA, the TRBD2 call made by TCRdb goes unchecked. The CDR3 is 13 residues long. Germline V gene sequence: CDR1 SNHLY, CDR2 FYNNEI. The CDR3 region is CASRGLAGETQYF.

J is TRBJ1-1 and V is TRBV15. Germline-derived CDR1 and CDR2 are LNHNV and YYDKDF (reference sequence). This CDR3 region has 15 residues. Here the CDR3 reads CATSRDARENTEAFF.

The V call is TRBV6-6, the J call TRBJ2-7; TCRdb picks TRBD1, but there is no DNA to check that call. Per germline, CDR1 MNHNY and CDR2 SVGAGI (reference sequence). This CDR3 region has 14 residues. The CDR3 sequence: CASRHRQGSYEQYF.

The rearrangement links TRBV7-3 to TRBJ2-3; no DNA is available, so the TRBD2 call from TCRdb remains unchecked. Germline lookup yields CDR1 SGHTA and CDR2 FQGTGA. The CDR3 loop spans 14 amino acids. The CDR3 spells CASQREKSTDTQYF.

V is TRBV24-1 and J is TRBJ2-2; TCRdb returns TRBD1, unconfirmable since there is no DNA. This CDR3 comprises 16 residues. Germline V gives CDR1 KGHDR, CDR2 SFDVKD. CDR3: CATSDSGQANTGELFF.

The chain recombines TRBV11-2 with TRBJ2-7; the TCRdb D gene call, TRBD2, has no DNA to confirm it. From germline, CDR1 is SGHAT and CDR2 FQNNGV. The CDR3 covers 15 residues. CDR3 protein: CASSLWTSGAYEQYF.

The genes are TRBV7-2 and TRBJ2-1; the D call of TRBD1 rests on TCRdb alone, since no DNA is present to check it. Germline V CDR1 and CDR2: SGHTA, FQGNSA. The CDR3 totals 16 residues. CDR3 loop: CASSLGGQGYLAKQFF.

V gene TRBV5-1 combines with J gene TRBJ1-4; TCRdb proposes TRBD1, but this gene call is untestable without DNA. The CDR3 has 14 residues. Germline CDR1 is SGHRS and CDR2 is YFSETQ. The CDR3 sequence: CASSLGGQNEKLFF.

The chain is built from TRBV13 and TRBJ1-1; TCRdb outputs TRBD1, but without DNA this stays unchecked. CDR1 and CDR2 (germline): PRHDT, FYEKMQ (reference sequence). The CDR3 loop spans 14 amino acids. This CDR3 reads CASSLGQGRAEAFF.

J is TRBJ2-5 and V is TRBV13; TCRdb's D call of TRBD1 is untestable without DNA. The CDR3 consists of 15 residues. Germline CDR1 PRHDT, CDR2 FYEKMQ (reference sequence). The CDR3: CASSHTSGGQETQYF. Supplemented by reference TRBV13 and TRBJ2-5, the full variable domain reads AAGVIQSPRHLIKEKRETATLKCYPIPRHDTVYWYQQGPGQDPQFLISFYEKMQSDKGSIPDRFSAQQFSDYHSELNMSSLELGDSALYFCASSHTSGGQETQYFGPGTRLLVL.

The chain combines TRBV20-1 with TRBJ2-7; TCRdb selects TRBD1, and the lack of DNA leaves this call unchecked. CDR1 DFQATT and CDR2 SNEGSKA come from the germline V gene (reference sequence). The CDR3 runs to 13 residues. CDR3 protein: CSARGDRFPEQYF.